This entry describes one TCR beta chain. The antigen remains unidentified. Primers for the PCR totalled 60 Vbeta and 13 Jbeta. Some clones are missing from TCRdb's copy, which holds only in-frame ones; the method was immunoSEQ multiplex PCR. This table holds fewer than 150,000 clones, about 80% found once. This CDR3 is 16 amino acids long. CDR1 and CDR2 from the germline V gene are MDHEN and SYDVKM. With 4 bases removed from V and 4 bases from J, the gap between germline ends came to 18 bases. The source of the sample is a study of cytomegalovirus exposure and HLA in healthy donors. The study, taken as a whole, reports: Within an earlier analysis, most TCR beta V segments proved productive either about 90% or about 30% of the time. Among TCR sequences, most were rare, though some public TCRs appeared in many donors.

The receptor was isolated from a woman in her forties in good health and CMV-seropositive. Source material: PBMCs. The rearrangement uses TRBV28 and TRBJ2-3; D gene unclear. The CDR3 is CASSSPPSPLADTQYF. The CDR3 DNA reads TGTGCCAGCAGTTCCCCCCCATCTCCCCTAGCAGATACGCAGTATTTT.